The 29 T cell receptor beta chains below were found in one sample sequenced in a study of beta chain features in type 1 diabetes (dated by TCRdb to 2016 to 2018). Library method: the immunoSEQ multiplex PCR assay. The High Capacity cDNA Reverse Transcription Kit was used to reverse transcribe all of the isolated RNA, meaning that expressed TCRB transcripts were what got sequenced. Imported from immuneACCESS, the table was reduced by TCRdb to in-frame sequences with V and J called. These copies leave out some clones; in studies compared against another copy, an unresolved V gene accounts for under half, and the cause of the remainder is not known. The table for this sample lists hundreds of thousands of clones; around an eighth of them were counted only once. Just under 0.04% of the sample comes from the top ten. The research as a whole found: A moderate but significant shortening of TCRB CDR3 length was observed in type 1 diabetes patients in all four CD4+ subsets.

These TCRs' antigens remain unknown. Source material: naive CD4+ T cells from blood. The cell subset or site label on this specimen signifies: true naive CD4+ T cells. These receptors all come from a man younger than 30 with type 1 diabetes.

The chain employs TRBV6-5 and TRBJ2-2, with TRBD2 matching 11 bases. The germline CDR1 and CDR2 sequences are MNHEY and SVGAGI. The ends lost 5 bases at V and 6 bases at J; junction bases unmatched: 2. The length of the CDR3 is 14 residues. CDR3 protein: CASSPGLAAGELFF. CDR3 nucleotides: TGTGCCAGCAGTCCGGGACTAGCGGCCGGGGAGCTGTTTTTT.

The genes are TRBV5-6 and TRBJ2-1, with a weak D call TRBD2 (6 bases). Trimming took 2 bases from V and 7 from J, leaving 7 bases between them. The CDR3 length is 12 residues. The germline V gene encodes CDR1 SGHDT and CDR2 YYEEEE. CDR3 sequence: CASSFGGNEQFF. CDR3 nucleotide sequence: TGTGCCAGCAGCTTTGGGGGGAATGAGCAGTTCTTC.

The chain couples TRBV15 to TRBJ2-1; 10 bases map to TRBD2. Germline values: CDR1 LNHNV, CDR2 YYDKDF (reference sequence). V shed 1 base, J shed 15 bases, and the junction held 6 bases outside the gene matches. There are 13 residues in the CDR3. CDR3 amino acids: CATSRGGLASWFF. In DNA form, the CDR3 reads TGTGCCACCAGCAGAGGGGGACTAGCGAGCTGGTTCTTC.

This clone was observed a handful of times. The rearrangement uses TRBV4-3 and TRBJ1-3; D ambiguous. V was trimmed by 5 bases and J by 4 bases, leaving 15 bases between them. The CDR3 length is 15 residues. Germline CDR1 reads LGHNA; CDR2 reads YSLEER. CDR3 DNA sequence: TGCGCCAGCAGCGGCAGATCGGGTCGCGGAAACACCATATATTTT. Amino acids: CASSGRSGRGNTIYF.

The chain employs TRBV5-4 and TRBJ2-5, with 12 nucleotides matching TRBD2. There are 15 residues in the CDR3. V trimming: 6 bases; J trimming: 1 base; junction bases outside the gene matches: 4. Looked up from germline, CDR1 is SGHNT and CDR2 is YYREEE (reference sequence). In nucleotides, the CDR3 is TGTGCCAGCACCGCTAGCGGGGGGGCCCAAGAGACCCAGTACTTC. This sequence encodes CASTASGGAQETQYF.

The chain combines TRBV11-2 with TRBJ1-2; D is perhaps TRBD1 (5 bases). CDR3 size: 10 residues. CDR1 is SGHAT, CDR2 FQNNGV, per germline. V shed 4 bases and J shed 9 bases, with 6 bases lying between them. The chain's CDR3 is CASSSGSYTF. The CDR3 DNA is TGTGCCAGCAGCTCAGGGAGCTACACCTTC.

This clone was observed a few times. This chain joins TRBV4-1 and TRBJ2-7; TRBD2 aligns across 9 bases. The CDR3 extends over 16 amino acids. The ends lost 0 bases at V and 3 bases at J; junction bases unmatched: 6. In germline, CDR1 is MGHRA, CDR2 YSYEKL. The CDR3 loop is CASSQDGLAGIYEQYF. The DNA for the CDR3 is TGCGCCAGCAGCCAAGATGGCCTAGCGGGAATCTACGAGCAGTACTTC.

This clone was observed a few times. This chain uses TRBV4-1 with TRBJ1-4; no clear D. V was pared by 0 bases and J by 8 bases, with 13 bases between. This CDR3 spans 15 amino acids. The germline V gene has CDR1 MGHRA and CDR2 YSYEKL. CDR3 coding DNA: TGCGCCAGCAGCCAAGATTTCCAGAACTCGGAAAAACTGTTTTTT. It specifies CASSQDFQNSEKLFF.

This clone appeared a few times. V and J are TRBV9 and TRBJ1-2, with D uncertain. The V gene's germline CDR1 is SGDLS and CDR2 YYNGEE. The CDR3 length is 13 residues. Deletions cut 0 bases from V and 5 bases from J, with 8 bases between. The CDR3, as DNA: TGTGCCAGCAGCGTAGTCCCAGAATATGGCTACACCTTC. It codes for CASSVVPEYGYTF.

The chain couples TRBV27 to TRBJ1-5; D is unresolved. The CDR3 runs to 14 residues. Germline V CDR1 and CDR2: MNHEY, SMNVEV (reference sequence). V was cut by 2 bases and J by 7 bases, with 12 bases left in between. DNA for the CDR3: TGTGCCAGCAGTTTAGTATGGGGAGGCCAGCCCCAGCATTTT. It codes for CASSLVWGGQPQHF.

The chain joins TRBV7-2 to TRBJ2-7, with unresolved D. V was clipped by 4 bases and J by 0 bases, with 13 bases between them. This CDR3 has 15 amino acids. Germline lookup yields CDR1 SGHTA and CDR2 FQGNSA. The CDR3 DNA sequence: TGTGCCAGCAGCTCCCAACCTGTCAGCTCCTACGAGCAGTACTTC. This gives the protein CASSSQPVSSYEQYF. Supplemented by reference TRBV7-2 and TRBJ2-7, the full variable domain reads GAGVSQSPSNKVTEKGKDVELRCDPISGHTALYWYRQSLGQGLEFLIYFQGNSAPDKSGLPSDRFSAERTGGSVSTLTIQRTQQEDSAVYLCASSSQPVSSYEQYFGPGTRLTVT.

The chain joins TRBV7-2 to TRBJ1-6; 8 bases match TRBD1. Per the germline V gene, CDR1 is SGHTA and CDR2 is FQGNSA. With 3 bases clipped from V and 8 bases from J, the junction kept 6 bases outside the gene matches. The length of the CDR3 is 15 residues. CDR3 region: CASSFRQGPYSPLHF. In DNA form, the CDR3 reads TGTGCCAGCAGCTTTCGACAGGGGCCTTATTCACCCCTCCACTTT. The full variable domain, with the rest looked up from reference TRBV7-2 and TRBJ1-6, is GAGVSQSPSNKVTEKGKDVELRCDPISGHTALYWYRQSLGQGLEFLIYFQGNSAPDKSGLPSDRFSAERTGGSVSTLTIQRTQQEDSAVYLCASSFRQGPYSPLHFGNGTRLTVT.

This clone was found a few times. The chain combines TRBV5-4 with TRBJ1-1; D is ambiguous. The length of the CDR3 is 14 residues. Germline CDR1 is SGHNT and CDR2 is YYREEE (reference sequence). V was cut by 0 bases and J by 2 bases, with 8 bases left in between. Written as DNA, the CDR3 is TGTGCCAGCAGCTTGGAGTGGGCCAACACTGAAGCTTTCTTT. Protein sequence: CASSLEWANTEAFF.

This clone was detected a few times. The gene calls are TRBV6-1 and TRBJ2-5, with TRBD2 matching over 10 bases. V shed 2 bases, J shed 11 bases, and the junction held 8 bases outside the gene matches. The CDR3 has 14 residues. Germline lookup yields CDR1 MNHNS and CDR2 SASEGT. The CDR3 DNA is TGTGCCAGCAGTGAACTGAGCGGGAGGGGCCCTCAGTACTTC. Protein: CASSELSGRGPQYF.

This clone showed up just a few times. This sequence joins TRBV7-9 and TRBJ1-4, with TRBD1 as a possible D gene (6 bases). The germline V and J ends were trimmed by 5 bases and 2 bases, with 12 bases remaining between them. This CDR3 contains 15 residues. The germline V gene encodes CDR1 SEHNR and CDR2 FQNEAQ (reference sequence). In DNA form, the CDR3 reads TGTGCCAGCAGCCTACAGGGTATCACTAATGAAAAACTGTTTTTT. It specifies CASSLQGITNEKLFF.

In DNA form, the CDR3 reads TGTGCCTGGAGTGTACGGGGAAACAGAGGGATGAACACTGAAGCTTTCTTT. It encodes CAWSVRGNRGMNTEAFF. The chain couples TRBV30 to TRBJ1-1; D gene uncertain. CDR1 is GTSNPN and CDR2 is SVGIG in the germline V gene (reference sequence). The length of the CDR3 is 17 residues. V shed 0 bases and J shed 0 bases, with 17 bases lying between them.

V gene TRBV25-1 combines with J gene TRBJ2-6; 7 bases are a match to TRBD1. V was pared by 3 bases and J by 0 bases, with 2 bases of the junction left unmatched. Germline V lookup: CDR1 MGHDK, CDR2 SYGVNS. The CDR3 spans 16 residues. The CDR3 region is CASSENRGSGANVLTF. CDR3 in DNA: TGTGCCAGCAGTGAGAACAGGGGCTCTGGGGCCAACGTCCTGACTTTC.

In this sample, this clone turned up a few times. V is TRBV9 and J is TRBJ2-1, with unresolved D. V dropped 0 bases and J dropped 4 bases, with 11 bases sitting between them. Germline CDR1 is SGDLS and CDR2 is YYNGEE. The CDR3 has 15 residues. CDR3 amino acids: CASSVGPQQYNEQFF. The DNA of the CDR3 is TGTGCCAGCAGCGTAGGCCCGCAGCAATACAATGAGCAGTTCTTC.

The chain has TRBV19 and TRBJ2-1, with TRBD2 identical over 10 bases. Germline V gene data show CDR1 as LNHDA and CDR2 as SQIVND (reference sequence). The CDR3 has 13 amino acids. V gave up 7 bases and J gave up 9 bases; unmatched junction bases: 6. DNA for the CDR3: TGTGCCAGTACAAGCGGGAGGGCATCTGAGCAGTTCTTC. This encodes CASTSGRASEQFF.

This clone turned up a few times. The genes are TRBV30 and TRBJ1-2; D remains ambiguous. CDR3 size: 13 residues. The V end was cut by 5 bases, the J end by 8 bases, with 18 bases between. CDR1 and CDR2 from the germline V gene are GTSNPN and SVGIG (reference sequence). The CDR3 here is CAWGPGVGLGYTF. CDR3 coding DNA: TGTGCCTGGGGCCCGGGCGTAGGTCTCGGCTACACCTTC.

The chain has TRBV13 and TRBJ2-3, with TRBD1 identical over 7 bases. The germline CDR1 and CDR2 sequences are PRHDT and FYEKMQ (reference sequence). There are 14 residues in the CDR3. V was pared by 5 bases and J by 2 bases, with 4 bases of the junction left unmatched. DNA for the CDR3: TGTGCCAGCAGCGGGGACAGTTCCACAGATACGCAGTATTTT. Its translation: CASSGDSSTDTQYF. Combining the CDR3 with reference TRBV13 and TRBJ2-3 gives the whole variable domain AAGVIQSPRHLIKEKRETATLKCYPIPRHDTVYWYQQGPGQDPQFLISFYEKMQSDKGSIPDRFSAQQFSDYHSELNMSSLELGDSALYFCASSGDSSTDTQYFGPGTRLTVL.

This clone has just a few counts. The sample carries other DNA sequences with the same CDR3. This chain links TRBV30 with TRBJ2-7; TRBD1 might be the D (5 bases). Trimming left V 5 bases short and J 0 bases short, with 11 bases between. Germline CDR1 GTSNPN, CDR2 SVGIG (reference sequence). The CDR3 is 13 residues long. CDR3: CAWSTDSSYEQYF. The CDR3 DNA reads TGTGCCTGGTCGACAGACAGCTCCTACGAGCAGTACTTC.

There are a few counts of this clone. The sample holds other DNA sequences that translate to the same CDR3. The rearrangement joins TRBV30 to TRBJ2-3; D tentatively fits TRBD1 or TRBD2 (5 bases each). V was trimmed by 0 bases and J by 2 bases, leaving 6 bases between them. Germline V CDR1 and CDR2: GTSNPN, SVGIG (reference sequence). The CDR3 sequence is 13 residues long. The CDR3 here is CAWSVGTTDTQYF. In DNA form, the CDR3 reads TGTGCCTGGAGTGTGGGGACCACAGATACGCAGTATTTT.

The gene calls are TRBV7-2 and TRBJ2-7; no clear D gene. This CDR3 has 13 residues. V lost 3 bases to trimming and J lost 3 bases, with 9 bases between them. Germline values: CDR1 SGHTA, CDR2 FQGNSA. The CDR3 loop reads CASSFRRYYEQYF. CDR3 in DNA: TGTGCCAGCAGCTTTAGAAGATACTACGAGCAGTACTTC.

The chain recombines TRBV7-3 with TRBJ2-3; no firm D call. V lost 0 bases and J lost 0, with 4 bases in between. The CDR3 sequence is 14 residues long. CDR1 is SGHTA and CDR2 is FQGTGA in the germline V gene. The CDR3 loop reads CASSLTHSTDTQYF. The CDR3 nucleotides read TGTGCCAGCAGCTTAACCCATAGCACAGATACGCAGTATTTT.

This clone was recorded a few times. This chain uses TRBV23-1 with TRBJ2-4, with D tentatively TRBD2 (7 bases). TRBV23-1 is sorted into the ORF group, with uncertain function. CDR3 length: 19 amino acids. V was cut by 0 bases and J by 0 bases, with 18 bases left in between. The CDR3 reads CASSQSGGEGCRAKNIQYF. Written as DNA, the CDR3 is TGCGCCAGCAGTCAATCAGGGGGGGAGGGGTGTAGAGCCAAAAACATTCAGTACTTC.

This chain links TRBV5-1 with TRBJ1-2, with a tentative D call TRBD1 (6 bases). This CDR3 comprises 16 residues. Germline loops: CDR1 SGHRS, CDR2 YFSETQ. With 4 bases removed from V and 3 bases from J, the gap between germline ends came to 19 bases. CDR3 in amino acids: CASSPTTGGGDYGYTF. CDR3 nucleotides: TGCGCCAGCAGCCCAACGACAGGTGGTGGGGACTATGGCTACACCTTC.

This chain joins TRBV10-3 and TRBJ1-6; perhaps TRBD1 as D (6 bases). V was pared by 0 bases and J by 7 bases, with 10 bases between. CDR3 length equals 15 residues. Germline CDR1 and CDR2: ENHRY and SYGVKD. The chain's CDR3 is CAISESGGPNSPLHF. In DNA form, the CDR3 reads TGTGCCATCAGTGAGTCCGGGGGGCCGAATTCACCCCTCCACTTT.

The chain couples TRBV7-2 to TRBJ1-1; D remains ambiguous. Deletions cut 5 bases from V and 6 bases from J, with 7 bases between. Per the germline V gene, CDR1 is SGHTA and CDR2 is FQGNSA. The CDR3 spans 11 residues. CDR3 coding DNA: TGTGCCAGCAGCCTCACGGCTGAAGCTTTCTTT. Protein: CASSLTAEAFF. Full variable domain (remainder filled in from reference TRBV7-2 and TRBJ1-1): GAGVSQSPSNKVTEKGKDVELRCDPISGHTALYWYRQSLGQGLEFLIYFQGNSAPDKSGLPSDRFSAERTGGSVSTLTIQRTQQEDSAVYLCASSLTAEAFFGQGTRLTVV.